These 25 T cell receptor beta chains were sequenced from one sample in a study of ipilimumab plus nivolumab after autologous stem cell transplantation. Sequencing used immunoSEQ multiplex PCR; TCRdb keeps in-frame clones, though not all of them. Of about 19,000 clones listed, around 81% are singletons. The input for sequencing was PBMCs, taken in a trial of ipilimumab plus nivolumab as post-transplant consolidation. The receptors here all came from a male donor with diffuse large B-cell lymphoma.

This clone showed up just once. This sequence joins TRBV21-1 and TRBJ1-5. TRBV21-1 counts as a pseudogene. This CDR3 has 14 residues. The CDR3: CASSATRVNQPQHF. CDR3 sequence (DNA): TGTGCCAGCAGCGCTACTAGGGTTAATCAGCCCCAGCATTTT.

This chain's CDR3 is CASSKDRGVYEQYF. The CDR3 region has the DNA TGTGCCAGCAGCAAGGACAGGGGGGTCTACGAGCAGTACTTC. This rearrangement joins TRBV5-4 to TRBJ2-7, with TRBD1 matching over 10 bases. Germline CDR1 SGHNT, CDR2 YYREEE (reference sequence). Trimming removed 4 bases from V and 3 bases from J; junction bases left unmatched: 4. The CDR3 loop spans 14 amino acids.

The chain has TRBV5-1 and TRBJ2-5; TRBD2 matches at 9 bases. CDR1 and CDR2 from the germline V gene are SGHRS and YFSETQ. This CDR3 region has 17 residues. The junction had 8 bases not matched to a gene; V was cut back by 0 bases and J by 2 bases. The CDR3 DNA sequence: TGCGCCAGCAGCTTGGATCCTAGCGGGGTTGTTCAAGAGACCCAGTACTTC. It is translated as CASSLDPSGVVQETQYF.

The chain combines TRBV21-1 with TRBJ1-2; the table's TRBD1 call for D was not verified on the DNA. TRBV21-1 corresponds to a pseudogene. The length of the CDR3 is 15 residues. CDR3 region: CASSTKDSANYGYTF. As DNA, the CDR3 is TGTGCCAGCAGCACCAAGGACAGTGCTAACTATGGCTACACCTTC.

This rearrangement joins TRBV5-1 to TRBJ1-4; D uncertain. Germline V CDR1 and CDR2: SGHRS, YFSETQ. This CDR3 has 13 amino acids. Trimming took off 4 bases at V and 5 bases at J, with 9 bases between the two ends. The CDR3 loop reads CASSRDGNEKLFF. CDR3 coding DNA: TGCGCCAGCAGCCGCGACGGCAATGAAAAACTGTTTTTT.

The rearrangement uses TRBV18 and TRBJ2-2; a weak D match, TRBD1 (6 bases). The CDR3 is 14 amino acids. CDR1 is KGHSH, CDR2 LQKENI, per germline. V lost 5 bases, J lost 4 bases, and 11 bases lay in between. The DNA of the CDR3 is TGTGCCAGCTCAGCAACACAGGGCACCGGGGAGCTGTTTTTT. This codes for CASSATQGTGELFF.

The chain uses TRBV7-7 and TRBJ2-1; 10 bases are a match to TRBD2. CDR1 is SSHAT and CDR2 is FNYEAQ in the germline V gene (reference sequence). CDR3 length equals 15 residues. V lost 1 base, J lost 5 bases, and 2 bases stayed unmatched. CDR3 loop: CASSLERGGNNEQFF. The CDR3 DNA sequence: TGTGCCAGCAGCTTAGAGCGGGGGGGCAACAATGAGCAGTTCTTC. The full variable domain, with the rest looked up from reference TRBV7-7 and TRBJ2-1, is GAGVSQSPRYKVTKRGQDVTLRCDPISSHATLYWYQQALGQGPEFLTYFNYEAQPDKSGLPSDRFSAERPEGSISTLTIQRTEQRDSAMYRCASSLERGGNNEQFFGPGTRLTVL.

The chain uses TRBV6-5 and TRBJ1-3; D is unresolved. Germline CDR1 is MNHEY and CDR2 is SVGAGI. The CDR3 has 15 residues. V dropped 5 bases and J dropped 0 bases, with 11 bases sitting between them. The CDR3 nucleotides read TGTGCCAGCAGTCCCAGTTGGACCTCTGGAAACACCATATATTTT. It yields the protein CASSPSWTSGNTIYF.

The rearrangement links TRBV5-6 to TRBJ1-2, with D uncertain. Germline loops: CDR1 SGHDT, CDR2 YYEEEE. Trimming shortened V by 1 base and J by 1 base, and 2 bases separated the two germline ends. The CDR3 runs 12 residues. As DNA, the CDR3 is TGTGCCAGCAGCTTGCGTAACTATGGCTACACCTTC. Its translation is CASSLRNYGYTF.

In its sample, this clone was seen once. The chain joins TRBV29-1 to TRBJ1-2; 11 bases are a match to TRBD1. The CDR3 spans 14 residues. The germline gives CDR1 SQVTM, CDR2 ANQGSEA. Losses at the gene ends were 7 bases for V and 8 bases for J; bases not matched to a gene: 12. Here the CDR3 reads CSAYPGQGVWGYTF. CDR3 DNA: TGCAGCGCCTACCCGGGACAGGGGGTTTGGGGCTACACCTTC. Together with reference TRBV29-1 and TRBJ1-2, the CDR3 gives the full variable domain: SAVISQKPSRDICQRGTSLTIQCQVDSQVTMMFWYRQQPGQSLTLIATANQGSEATYESGFVIDKFPISRPNLTFSTLTVSNMSPEDSSIYLCSAYPGQGVWGYTFGSGTRLTVV.

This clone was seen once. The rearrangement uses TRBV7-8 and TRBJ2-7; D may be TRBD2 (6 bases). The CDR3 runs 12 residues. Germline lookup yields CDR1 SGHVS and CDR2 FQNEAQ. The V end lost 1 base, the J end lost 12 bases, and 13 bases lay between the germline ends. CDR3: CASSLDGGARYF. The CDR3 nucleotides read TGTGCCAGCAGCTTAGATGGCGGGGCTAGGTACTTC.

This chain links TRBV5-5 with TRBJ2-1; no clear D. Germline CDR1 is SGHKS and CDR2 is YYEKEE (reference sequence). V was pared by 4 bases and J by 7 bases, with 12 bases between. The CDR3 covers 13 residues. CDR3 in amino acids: CASSTPSENEQFF. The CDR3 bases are TGTGCCAGCAGCACACCCTCAGAAAATGAGCAGTTCTTC.

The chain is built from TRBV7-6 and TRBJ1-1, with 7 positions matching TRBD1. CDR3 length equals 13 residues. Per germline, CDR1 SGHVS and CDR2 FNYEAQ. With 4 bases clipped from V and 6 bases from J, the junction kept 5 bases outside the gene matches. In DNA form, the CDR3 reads TGTGCCAGCAGCTCTTACAGGGGCCCTGAAGCTTTCTTT. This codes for CASSSYRGPEAFF. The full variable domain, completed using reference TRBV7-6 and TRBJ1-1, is GAGVSQSPRYKVTKRGQDVALRCDPISGHVSLYWYRQALGQGPEFLTYFNYEAQQDKSGLPNDRFSAERPEGSISTLTIQRTEQRDSAMYRCASSSYRGPEAFFGQGTRLTVV.

The CDR3 region is CASSYEGTENTEAFF. Written as DNA, the CDR3 is TGTGCCAGCAGCTACGAGGGGACAGAGAACACTGAAGCTTTCTTT. The V gene is TRBV9, the J gene TRBJ1-1; 7 bases fit TRBD1. The CDR3 has 15 amino acids. The germline gives CDR1 SGDLS, CDR2 YYNGEE. V shed 4 bases, J shed 1 base, and the junction held 7 bases outside the gene matches. Filled out from reference TRBV9 and TRBJ1-1, the complete variable domain reads DSGVTQTPKHLITATGQRVTLRCSPRSGDLSVYWYQQSLDQGLQFLIQYYNGEERAKGNILERFSAQQFPDLHSELNLSSLELGDSALYFCASSYEGTENTEAFFGQGTRLTVV.

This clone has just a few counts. CDR3 region: CASSESTSGGADTQYF. The CDR3 coding sequence is TGTGCCAGCAGTGAAAGTACTAGCGGGGGTGCAGATACGCAGTATTTT. The chain carries TRBV2 and TRBJ2-3, with 11 positions matching TRBD2. The V segment lost 2 bases and the J segment 4 bases; nucleotides outside the gene matches: 5. The CDR3 contains 16 residues. CDR1 is SNHLY and CDR2 is FYNNEI in the germline V gene.

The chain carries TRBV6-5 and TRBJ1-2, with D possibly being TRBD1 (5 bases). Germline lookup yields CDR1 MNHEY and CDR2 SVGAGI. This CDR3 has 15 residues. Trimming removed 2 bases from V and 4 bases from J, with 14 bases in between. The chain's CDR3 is CASSYRGDLGYGYTF. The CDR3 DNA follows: TGTGCCAGCAGTTACCGGGGGGATCTCGGCTATGGCTACACCTTC.

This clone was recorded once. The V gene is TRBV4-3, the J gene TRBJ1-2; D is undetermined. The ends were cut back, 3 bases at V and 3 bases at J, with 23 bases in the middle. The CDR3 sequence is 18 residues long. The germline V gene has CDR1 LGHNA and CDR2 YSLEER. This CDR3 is CASSQYLSLGERDYGYTF. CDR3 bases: TGCGCCAGCAGCCAGTATCTTTCCCTGGGTGAGCGCGACTATGGCTACACCTTC.

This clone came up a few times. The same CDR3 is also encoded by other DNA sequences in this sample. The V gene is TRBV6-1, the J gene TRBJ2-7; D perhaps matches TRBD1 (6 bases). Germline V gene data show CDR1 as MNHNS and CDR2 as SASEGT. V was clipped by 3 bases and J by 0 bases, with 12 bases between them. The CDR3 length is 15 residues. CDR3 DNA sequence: TGTGCCAGCAGTGACGACAGGAGACTCTCCTACGAGCAGTACTTC. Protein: CASSDDRRLSYEQYF.

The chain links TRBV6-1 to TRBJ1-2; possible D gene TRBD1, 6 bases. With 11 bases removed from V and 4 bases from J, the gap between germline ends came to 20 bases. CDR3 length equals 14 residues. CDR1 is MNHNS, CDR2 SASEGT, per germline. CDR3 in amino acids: CAFRAGAGSYGYTF. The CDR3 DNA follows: TGTGCCTTCAGGGCAGGGGCTGGTAGCTATGGCTACACCTTC.

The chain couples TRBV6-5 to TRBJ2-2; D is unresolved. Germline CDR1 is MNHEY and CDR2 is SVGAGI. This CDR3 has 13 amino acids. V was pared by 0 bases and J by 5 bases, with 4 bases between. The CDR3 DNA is TGTGCCAGCAGTTACTCGGGTACCGGGGAGCTGTTTTTT. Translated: CASSYSGTGELFF.

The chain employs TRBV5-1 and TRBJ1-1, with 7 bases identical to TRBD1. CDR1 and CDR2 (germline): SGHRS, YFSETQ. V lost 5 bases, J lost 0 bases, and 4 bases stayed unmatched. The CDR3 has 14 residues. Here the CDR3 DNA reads TGCGCCAGCAGGCGGGACAGCATGAACACTGAAGCTTTCTTT. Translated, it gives CASRRDSMNTEAFF.

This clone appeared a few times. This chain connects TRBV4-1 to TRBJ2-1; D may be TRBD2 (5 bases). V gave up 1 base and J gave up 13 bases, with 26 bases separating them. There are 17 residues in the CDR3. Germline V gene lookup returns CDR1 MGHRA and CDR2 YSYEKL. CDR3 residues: CASSQALSGVGRGAQFF. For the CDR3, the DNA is TGCGCCAGCAGCCAAGCTTTGTCCGGGGTAGGTAGAGGAGCCCAGTTCTTC.

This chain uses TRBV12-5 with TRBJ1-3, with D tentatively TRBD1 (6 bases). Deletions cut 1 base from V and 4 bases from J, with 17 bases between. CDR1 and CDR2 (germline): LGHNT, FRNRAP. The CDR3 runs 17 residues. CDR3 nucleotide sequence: TGTGCTAGTGGTTTGGATTTTCAGGGGAGAGGGGGAAACACCATATATTTT. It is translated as CASGLDFQGRGGNTIYF.

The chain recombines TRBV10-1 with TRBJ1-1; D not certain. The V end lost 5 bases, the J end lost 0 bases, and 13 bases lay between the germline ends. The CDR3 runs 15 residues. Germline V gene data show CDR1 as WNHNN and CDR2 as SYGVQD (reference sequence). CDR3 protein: CASSYSASMNTEAFF. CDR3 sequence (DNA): TGCGCCAGCAGTTATTCAGCCTCGATGAACACTGAAGCTTTCTTT.

CDR3: CASSPHNTIYF. The DNA for the CDR3 is TGTGCCAGCAGCCCACACAACACCATATATTTT. The V and J genes are TRBV5-8 and TRBJ1-3; D unclear. Germline V gives CDR1 SGHTS, CDR2 YDEGEE. The V end was cut by 4 bases, the J end by 7 bases, with 6 bases between. This CDR3 region has 11 residues. The variable domain in full, completed from reference TRBV5-8 and TRBJ1-3, reads EAGVTQSPTHLIKTRGQQATLRCSPISGHTSVYWYQQALGLGLQFLLWYDEGEERNRGNFPPRFSGRQFPNYSSELNVNALELEDSALYLCASSPHNTIYFGEGSWLTVV.